This T cell receptor (beta chain) was sequenced in a study of a mutant IDH1 vaccine in newly diagnosed glioma. For the study at large: Prior therapy was radiotherapy, temozolomide, or both; most received both.

Described time point: baseline, week 1 (first vaccination visit). Specified treatment: pre-vaccination baseline after standard-of-care therapy. The table came from immunoSEQ multiplex PCR; TCRdb's copy has only in-frame clones and leaves some out. Among tens of thousands of clones listed, 80% to 90% were seen once. The material was PBMCs, obtained from a glioma patient treated with radiotherapy, temozolomide or both. The TCR comes from a middle-aged man with glioma.

Written as DNA, the CDR3 is TGTGCCAGCTCACCACCGAGGGGCGGTGGGGAGACCCAGTACTTC. Protein sequence: CASSPPRGGGETQYF. This chain connects TRBV18 to TRBJ2-5; TRBD1 or TRBD2 may be the D gene (5 bases each). The V end lost 0 bases, the J end lost 5 bases, and 13 bases lay between the germline ends. The CDR3 has 15 amino acids. The germline V gene encodes CDR1 KGHSH and CDR2 LQKENI.